This entry lists 13 T cell receptor beta chains sequenced from one sample in a study of blood T cells in healthy people across ages. Together with a sample-barcoded 5' primer, a J-beta primer mix was included in a second PCR lasting about 7 to 11 cycles. MiXCR, applied by TCRdb to the 5' RACE reads, yields one record per CDR3 protein. In the table there are fewer than 700,000 distinct CDR3 sequences, 40% to 45% of which are singletons. Sequencing was performed on blood. These TCRs come from a man older than 75 in good health.

The DNA of the CDR3 is TGTGCCAGCAGTTACTCTACTTCTGGCTACGAGCAGTACTTC. This sequence encodes CASSYSTSGYEQYF. The J gene is TRBJ2-5, the V gene TRBV6-5; D remains ambiguous. The J call is in doubt because the DNA end fits TRBJ2-7 better. The CDR3 sequence is 14 residues long. The germline V gene has CDR1 MNHEY and CDR2 SVGAGI.

This clonotype was counted between two and nine times. The V gene is TRBV6-2 or TRBV6-3, the J gene TRBJ2-7, with 7 positions matching TRBD2. The V and J ends lost 9 bases and 7 bases, in that order; junction bases with no gene match: 6. CDR1 and CDR2 from the germline V gene are MNHEY and SVGEGT. The CDR3 is made up of 11 amino acids. CDR3 residues: CASGRANEQYF. The DNA of the CDR3 is TGTGCCAGTGGGAGGGCCAATGAGCAGTACTTC.

This clonotype was observed a few times. The J gene is TRBJ2-5, the V gene TRBV5-1; D is ambiguous. The length of the CDR3 is 18 residues. V lost 4 bases, J lost 0 bases, and 22 bases lay in between. Germline values: CDR1 SGHRS, CDR2 YFSETQ. CDR3 residues: CASSRNAGPLINQETQYF. As DNA, the CDR3 is TGCGCCAGCAGCCGAAATGCCGGGCCACTAATAAACCAAGAGACCCAGTACTTC.

This clonotype has ten or more counts. The chain has TRBV7-2 and TRBJ2-7; 10 bases fit TRBD1. Germline CDR1 SGHTA, CDR2 FQGNSA. V shed 3 bases and J 4 bases; nucleotides not matched to a gene: 12. The CDR3 sequence is 17 residues long. For the CDR3, the DNA is TGTGCCAGCAGCTTCGGGGAAAGGACAGGGGGTAGATACGAGCAGTACTTC. It specifies CASSFGERTGGRYEQYF.

The chain uses TRBV7-3 and TRBJ2-3, with TRBD2 matching over 7 bases. Losses at the gene ends were 3 bases for V and 8 bases for J; bases not matched to a gene: 8. Germline V lookup: CDR1 SGHTA, CDR2 FQGTGA. This CDR3 has 14 residues. Here the CDR3 DNA reads TGTGCCAGCAGCTTGCAGGGAGGGGTCGGTACGCAGTATTTT. Translated: CASSLQGGVGTQYF.

This sequence joins TRBV12-3 or TRBV12-4 and TRBJ2-5; D unresolved. The CDR3 extends over 14 amino acids. Trimming left V 5 bases short and J 3 bases short, with 13 bases between. In DNA, the CDR3 is TGTGCCAGCAGTCCACCATCCTCGGAAGAGACCCAGTACTTC. Translated, it gives CASSPPSSEETQYF.

The chain combines TRBV27 with TRBJ2-5, with D perhaps TRBD1 (5 bases). The CDR3 covers 14 residues. Trimming left V 4 bases short and J 5 bases short, with 14 bases between. The germline V gene encodes CDR1 MNHEY and CDR2 SMNVEV (reference sequence). CDR3 nucleotide sequence: TGTGCCAGCAGTTCCCTTGGGGCCCAGGAGACCCAGTACTTC. The encoded protein is CASSSLGAQETQYF.

This chain links TRBV6-6 with TRBJ2-1, with D perhaps matching TRBD1 or TRBD2 (5 bases each). Germline V gene data show CDR1 as MNHNY and CDR2 as SVGAGI (reference sequence). Trimming took 2 bases from V and 8 from J, leaving 16 bases between them. CDR3 length: 15 amino acids. CDR3 DNA: TGTGCCAGCAGTTACGCAGACCGAGTGGGGGATGAGCAGTTCTTC. It specifies CASSYADRVGDEQFF.

Notes on this clonotype: A much larger clonotype is one base distant, so this may be a read error. The genes are TRBV12-3 or TRBV12-4 and TRBJ2-3; TRBD1 agrees at 12 bases. CDR3 length equals 15 residues. V lost 6 bases and J lost 5; bases outside the gene matches: 6. The CDR3 nucleotides read TGTGCCAGCAGCCCCGGGACAGGGGGCATAGATACGCAGTATTTT. The encoded protein is CASSPGTGGIDTQYF.

This clonotype has just a few counts. The chain carries TRBV12-3 or TRBV12-4 and TRBJ2-3; 11 nucleotides match TRBD2. V lost 1 base, J lost 5 bases, and 8 bases stayed unmatched. This CDR3 comprises 17 residues. CDR3 sequence reads: CASSLEGSGGARDTQYF. The CDR3 coding sequence is TGTGCCAGCAGTTTAGAGGGTAGCGGGGGGGCCAGAGATACGCAGTATTTT.

This CDR3 reads CAWNKIAGPTGELFF. Here the CDR3 DNA reads TGTGCCTGGAACAAAATAGCGGGACCCACCGGGGAGCTGTTTTTT. This chain uses TRBV30 with TRBJ2-2; 8 positions match TRBD2. The germline CDR1 and CDR2 sequences are GTSNPN and SVGIG (reference sequence). The CDR3 loop spans 15 amino acids. With 4 bases clipped from V and 4 bases from J, the junction kept 8 bases outside the gene matches.

This clonotype was seen a handful of times. This CDR3 reads CSAKRASGKTYEQYF. The CDR3, as DNA: TGCAGTGCTAAGCGAGCTAGCGGGAAAACCTACGAGCAGTACTTC. This sequence joins TRBV20-1 and TRBJ2-7; 9 bases match TRBD2. The CDR3 contains 15 residues. V was clipped by 4 bases and J by 2 bases; unmatched bases: 9. Germline CDR1 DFQATT, CDR2 SNEGSKA (reference sequence).

The chain recombines TRBV11-2 with TRBJ1-2; 10 bases line up with TRBD1. The CDR3 is 15 amino acids. The germline V gene has CDR1 SGHAT and CDR2 FQNNGV. V lost 4 bases to trimming and J lost 4 bases; unmatched junction nucleotides: 6. CDR3 in amino acids: CASSSTGGVVYGYTF. Here the CDR3 DNA reads TGTGCCAGCAGCTCGACAGGGGGCGTCGTCTATGGCTACACCTTC.